The 8 T cell receptor beta chains given below trace back to one sample, sequenced in a study of blood T cell repertoires in COVID-19 (TCRdb year 2020). Library creation used the immunoSEQ multiplex PCR assay. Sourced from immuneACCESS, this table was stored by TCRdb with only in-frame sequences that have V and J called. A share of the clones is absent; for the studies checked, an unresolved V gene accounts for under half, and the remainder has no known explanation. Across this sample there are about 180,000 clones, with more than 70% seen only once. The top ten hold about 7% of the sample. The material sequenced was peripheral blood. The receptors were gathered from a man aged 50 or older with active or convalescent COVID-19.

The CDR3 coding sequence is TGTGCCAGCTCACCACGCACGGATAGCTTGGGTGAGACCCAGTACTTC. Translating gives CASSPRTDSLGETQYF. The chain uses TRBV18 and TRBJ2-5; D not resolved. The CDR3 has 16 residues. Trimming removed 1 base at V and 5 bases at J, with 17 bases between. In germline, CDR1 is KGHSH, CDR2 LQKENI.

This clone was recorded once. This chain uses TRBV7-2 with TRBJ1-3, with D possibly being TRBD1 (5 bases). The germline V gene has CDR1 SGHTA and CDR2 FQGNSA. V shed 5 bases and J shed 0 bases, with 11 bases lying between them. The CDR3 totals 15 residues. The CDR3 is CASSTDSSSGNTIYF. The CDR3, as DNA: TGTGCCAGCAGCACCGACAGTAGCTCTGGAAACACCATATATTTT.

CDR3: CAISESPGNEPQHF. In DNA, the CDR3 is TGTGCCATCAGTGAGTCGCCCGGGAATGAGCCCCAGCATTTT. The chain carries TRBV10-3 and TRBJ1-5; the D is unclear. The CDR3 is made up of 14 amino acids. From germline, CDR1 is ENHRY and CDR2 SYGVKD. Trimming cost V 0 bases and J 8 bases, with 11 bases left between them.

This clone turned up a few times. This sequence joins TRBV5-1 and TRBJ2-1, with no clear D. V shed 3 bases and J shed 3 bases, with 10 bases lying between them. CDR3 size: 14 residues. The germline V gene encodes CDR1 SGHRS and CDR2 YFSETQ. CDR3: CASSSSQNYNEQFF. CDR3 DNA sequence: TGCGCCAGCAGCTCTTCCCAGAACTACAATGAGCAGTTCTTC.

The chain recombines TRBV3-1 (or the pseudogene TRBV3-2) with TRBJ2-7, with D perhaps TRBD1 (5 bases). The CDR3 spans 13 residues. Germline values: CDR1 LGHDT, CDR2 YNNKEL (reference sequence). V dropped 5 bases and J dropped 3 bases, with 11 bases sitting between them. Here the CDR3 reads CASSSYRNYEQYF. CDR3 bases: TGTGCCAGCAGCTCATACAGGAACTACGAGCAGTACTTC.

The chain has TRBV18 and TRBJ2-3; TRBD1 matches 8 bases. Germline trimming cut 6 bases from V and 2 bases from J; bases unmatched to any gene: 7. Germline CDR1 KGHSH, CDR2 LQKENI. CDR3 length: 15 amino acids. The CDR3 sequence is CASSLGQGHTDTQYF. CDR3 bases: TGTGCCAGCTCCCTCGGACAGGGCCACACAGATACGCAGTATTTT.

V gene TRBV19 combines with J gene TRBJ1-5; possible D gene TRBD1, 5 bases. This CDR3 has 17 amino acids. V dropped 3 bases and J dropped 1 base, with 16 bases sitting between them. CDR1 and CDR2 (germline): LNHDA, SQIVND (reference sequence). In nucleotides, the CDR3 is TGTGCCAGTAGTATCGGGTGGGGTCAGGGAAGCAATCAGCCCCAGCATTTT. Translation gives CASSIGWGQGSNQPQHF.

J is TRBJ1-5 and V is TRBV6-5, with 7 nucleotides matching TRBD1. Germline V gene sequence: CDR1 MNHEY, CDR2 SVGAGI. Germline trimming cut 6 bases from V and 0 bases from J; bases unmatched to any gene: 5. This CDR3 comprises 15 residues. The CDR3 DNA is TGTGCCAGCAGCCGGGACAGATATAGCAATCAGCCCCAGCATTTT. Amino acid sequence: CASSRDRYSNQPQHF.